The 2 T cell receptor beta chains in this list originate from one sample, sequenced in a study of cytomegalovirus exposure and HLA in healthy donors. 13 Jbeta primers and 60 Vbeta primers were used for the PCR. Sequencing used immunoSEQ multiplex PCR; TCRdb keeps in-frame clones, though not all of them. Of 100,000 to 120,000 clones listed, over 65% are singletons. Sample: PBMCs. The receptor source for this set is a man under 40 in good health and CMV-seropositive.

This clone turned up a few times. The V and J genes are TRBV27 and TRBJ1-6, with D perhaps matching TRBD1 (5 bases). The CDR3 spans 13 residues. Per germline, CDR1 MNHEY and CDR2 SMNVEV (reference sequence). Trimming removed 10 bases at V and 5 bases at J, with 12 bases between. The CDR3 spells CATGWGDNSPLHF. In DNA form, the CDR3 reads TGTGCCACCGGGTGGGGCGATAATTCACCCCTCCACTTT.

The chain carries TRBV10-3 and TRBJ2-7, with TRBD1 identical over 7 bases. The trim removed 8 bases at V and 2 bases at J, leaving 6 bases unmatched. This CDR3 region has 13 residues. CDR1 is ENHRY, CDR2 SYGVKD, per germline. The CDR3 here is CAISGTDTYEQYF. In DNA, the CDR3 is TGTGCCATCTCCGGGACAGATACCTACGAGCAGTACTTC.